This T cell receptor (beta chain) was retrieved from a study of T-cell memory formation after mild COVID-19. TCRdb passed the 5' RACE reads through MiXCR, listing each CDR3 protein once. The data hold 470,000 or so distinct CDR3 sequences, with more than 20% observed a single time. In this sample, this clonotype turned up a few times. The CDR3 totals 14 residues. With V trimmed by 6 bases and J by 0 bases, 2 bases remained unmatched. Sequencing was done on a sample of PBMCs or a T cell subset sorted from them (not recorded which). This rearrangement joins TRBV12-3 or TRBV12-4 to TRBJ2-5; TRBD2 agrees at 9 bases. This TCR was recovered from an adult woman who had mild COVID-19 (a few samples of this study predate the infection). Cell type and time point are not known. The CDR3 spells CASRREGHQETQYF. The CDR3 region has the DNA TGTGCCAGCAGGCGGGAGGGGCACCAAGAGACCCAGTACTTC.